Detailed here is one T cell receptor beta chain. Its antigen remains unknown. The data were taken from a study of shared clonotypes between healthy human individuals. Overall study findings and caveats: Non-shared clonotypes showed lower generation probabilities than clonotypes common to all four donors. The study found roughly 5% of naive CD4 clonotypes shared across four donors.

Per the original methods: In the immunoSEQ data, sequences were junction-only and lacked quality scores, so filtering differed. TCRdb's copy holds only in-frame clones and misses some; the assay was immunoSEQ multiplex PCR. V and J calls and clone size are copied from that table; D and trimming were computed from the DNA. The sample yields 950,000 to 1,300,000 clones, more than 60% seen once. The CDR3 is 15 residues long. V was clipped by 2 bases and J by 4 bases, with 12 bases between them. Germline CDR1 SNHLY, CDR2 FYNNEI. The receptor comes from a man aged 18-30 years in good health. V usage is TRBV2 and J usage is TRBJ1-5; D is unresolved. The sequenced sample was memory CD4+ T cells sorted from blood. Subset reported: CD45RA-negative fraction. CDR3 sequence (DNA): TGTGCCAGCAGTGAAAACCCCGCGCTGAATCAGCCCCAGCATTTT. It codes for CASSENPALNQPQHF.